This TCR beta chain stems from a study of blood T cells in healthy people across ages. PCR was performed a second time for about 6 to 12 cycles using a sample-barcoded 5' primer and a J-beta primer mix. Using its own MiXCR run on the 5' RACE reads, TCRdb lists one record per CDR3 protein. The sample shows nearly 800,000 distinct CDR3 sequences, around three fifths of them seen only once. Extracted total RNA amounted to at least 6 micrograms for each sample. General study results and limits: Researchers said unsorted PBMCs prevented a conclusive naive versus antigen-experienced comparison. Strong correlation was found linking TCR beta diversity to naive T cell percentage.

Comments on this clonotype: Its cognate antigen is unknown. The junction departs from the called germline gene at one end, perhaps through a read error.

The specimen sequenced was blood. The sequence was obtained from a man aged 40-49 years in good health.

The CDR3 DNA follows: TGTGCCGCCAGCGGCGACAGGATCCAGCCCCAGCATTTT. Translated, it gives CAASGDRIQPQHF. This rearrangement joins TRBV15 to TRBJ1-5, with D possibly TRBD1 on 6 matching bases. From germline, CDR1 is LNHNV and CDR2 YYDKDF (reference sequence). There are 13 residues in the CDR3.